Each of the 21 T cell receptor beta chains below was sequenced from the same sample in a study of blood T cell repertoires in COVID-19. Profiled with immunoSEQ multiplex PCR; TCRdb holds only in-frame clones, not every one. This sample yields approximately 190,000 clones, of which 87% are seen a single time; 20% to 25% belongs to the top ten. The sequenced sample consisted of peripheral blood. These receptors were obtained from a man aged 55 to 69 with active or convalescent COVID-19.

The CDR3 region has the DNA TGCGCCAGCAGCCCTGAGGGCCACAGAAACACCATATATTTT. Translating gives CASSPEGHRNTIYF. This chain links TRBV5-1 with TRBJ1-3; D gene unclear. CDR1 is SGHRS and CDR2 is YFSETQ in the germline V gene. This CDR3 has 14 amino acids. The V end lost 4 bases, the J end lost 5 bases, and 13 bases lay between the germline ends.

The chain uses TRBV2 and TRBJ1-2, with 8 bases that match TRBD1. J was trimmed by 2 bases and V by 8 bases; bases with no gene match: 7. This CDR3 contains 14 residues. Germline CDR1 reads SNHLY; CDR2 reads FYNNEI. The chain's CDR3 is CASRVDRGNYGYTF. In DNA, the CDR3 is TGTGCCAGCCGAGTCGACAGGGGCAACTATGGCTACACCTTC.

The chain has TRBV19 and TRBJ2-3; 12 nucleotides align to TRBD2. The CDR3 covers 19 residues. CDR1 LNHDA and CDR2 SQIVND come from the germline V gene (reference sequence). The V segment lost 9 bases and the J segment 0 bases; nucleotides outside the gene matches: 16. CDR3 coding DNA: TGTGCCAGCTCCGATGGGGGCAAAGGACTAGCGGGGAGCACAGATACGCAGTATTTT. Its protein product is CASSDGGKGLAGSTDTQYF.

V and J are TRBV9 and TRBJ1-6; D gene uncertain. CDR1 and CDR2 (germline): SGDLS, YYNGEE. Trimming shortened V by 6 bases and J by 0 bases, and 10 bases separated the two germline ends. CDR3 length: 15 residues. This CDR3 reads CASTRESSYNSPLHF. The CDR3, as DNA: TGTGCCAGCACGCGGGAAAGCTCCTATAATTCACCCCTCCACTTT.

The gene calls are TRBV15 and TRBJ1-1; no reliable D call. V lost 1 base to trimming and J lost 1 base, with 10 bases between them. Germline CDR1 is LNHNV and CDR2 is YYDKDF (reference sequence). This CDR3 has 15 residues. This CDR3 is CATSRGPTTNTEAFF. The DNA of the CDR3 is TGTGCCACCAGCAGAGGCCCCACTACGAACACTGAAGCTTTCTTT.

Only one count was recorded for this clone. The same CDR3 can be traced to other DNA sequences in this sample. The chain recombines TRBV5-1 with TRBJ2-5; 7 nucleotides line up with TRBD1. There are 14 residues in the CDR3. Trimming at V came to 2 bases and at J to 2 bases, leaving 3 bases not matched to a gene. Per the germline V gene, CDR1 is SGHRS and CDR2 is YFSETQ. The chain's CDR3 is CASSFGTVQETQYF. CDR3 in DNA: TGCGCCAGCAGCTTTGGGACAGTGCAAGAGACCCAGTACTTC.

This clone was found once. The CDR3 region is CASGLAGTWNEQFF. CDR3 DNA: TGTGCCAGCGGGTTAGCGGGGACGTGGAATGAGCAGTTCTTC. The rearrangement joins TRBV7-3 to TRBJ2-1, with TRBD2 matching 8 bases. The CDR3 spans 14 residues. Germline-derived CDR1 and CDR2 are SGHTA and FQGTGA. Unmatched junction bases numbered 10, after V lost 8 bases and J lost 7 bases.

This clone came up once. The same CDR3 is also encoded by other DNA sequences in this sample. The rearrangement joins TRBV5-6 to TRBJ1-3; D possibly corresponds to TRBD1 (6 bases). The CDR3 has 12 amino acids. CDR1 is SGHDT, CDR2 YYEEEE, per germline. Trimming removed 3 bases at V and 6 bases at J, with 7 bases between. In DNA form, the CDR3 reads TGTGCCAGCAGCTCAGGGGTAAACACCATATATTTT. This translates into CASSSGVNTIYF.

The rearrangement uses TRBV4-1 and TRBJ2-3, with 10 nucleotides matching TRBD2. The CDR3 length is 17 residues. Germline CDR1 is MGHRA and CDR2 is YSYEKL. The trim removed 0 bases at V and 1 base at J, leaving 4 bases unmatched. The CDR3 nucleotides are TGCGCCAGCAGCCAAGAAGCGGGGGGGCGGCGCACAGATACGCAGTATTTT. The encoded protein is CASSQEAGGRRTDTQYF.

The chain couples TRBV6-6 to TRBJ1-2; the match to TRBD1 covers 8 bases. The V and J ends lost 7 bases and 0 bases, in that order; junction bases with no gene match: 7. There are 15 residues in the CDR3. CDR1 is MNHNY and CDR2 is SVGAGI in the germline V gene (reference sequence). This chain's CDR3 is CASTGDRNSNYGYTF. The CDR3 DNA reads TGTGCCAGCACCGGGGACAGGAACTCTAACTATGGCTACACCTTC.

V is TRBV10-3 and J is TRBJ2-3; D gene ambiguous. Trimming cost V 3 bases and J 0 bases, with 10 bases left between them. CDR3 length: 15 amino acids. Looked up from germline, CDR1 is ENHRY and CDR2 is SYGVKD. CDR3 sequence (DNA): TGTGCCATCAGTGATTTCGAGACTAGCACAGATACGCAGTATTTT. Its protein product is CAISDFETSTDTQYF.

The rearrangement uses TRBV19 and TRBJ1-1; 8 nucleotides align to TRBD1. Germline trimming cut 8 bases from V and 0 bases from J; bases unmatched to any gene: 11. Germline CDR1 and CDR2: LNHDA and SQIVND (reference sequence). This CDR3 is 16 amino acids long. CDR3 bases: TGTGCCAGTTCTGATAATGGACAGGGAATGAACACTGAAGCTTTCTTT. This gives the protein CASSDNGQGMNTEAFF.

The rearrangement joins TRBV4-1 to TRBJ1-1; D perhaps matches TRBD1 (5 bases). Germline V gives CDR1 MGHRA, CDR2 YSYEKL. V lost 0 bases and J lost 5, with 16 bases in between. The CDR3 has 16 residues. CDR3: CASSQELKMGGTEAFF. CDR3 nucleotides: TGCGCCAGCAGCCAAGAGCTTAAAATGGGGGGTACTGAAGCTTTCTTT.

The chain carries TRBV3-1 (or the pseudogene TRBV3-2) and TRBJ1-2; no clear D. V was trimmed by 1 base and J by 4 bases, leaving 16 bases between them. CDR3 length: 16 amino acids. The germline V gene encodes CDR1 LGHDT and CDR2 YNNKEL (reference sequence). The CDR3: CASSQVPGPPLYGYTF. CDR3 in DNA: TGTGCCAGCAGCCAAGTTCCGGGTCCCCCCCTCTATGGCTACACCTTC.

V usage is TRBV18 and J usage is TRBJ1-5, with TRBD1 as a possible D gene (6 bases). The germline V and J ends were trimmed by 3 bases and 5 bases, with 11 bases remaining between them. The CDR3 length is 14 residues. Germline values: CDR1 KGHSH, CDR2 LQKENI. CDR3 sequence: CASSPSGDDQPQHF. In nucleotides, the CDR3 is TGTGCCAGCTCACCGTCAGGGGACGATCAGCCCCAGCATTTT.

The rearrangement uses TRBV2 and TRBJ2-7; a weak D match, TRBD2 (6 bases). This CDR3 spans 14 amino acids. CDR1 is SNHLY and CDR2 is FYNNEI in the germline V gene. With 5 bases removed from V and 6 bases from J, the gap between germline ends came to 17 bases. CDR3 region: CASSFFPQGGEQYF. The CDR3 DNA follows: TGTGCCAGCAGTTTTTTCCCTCAGGGAGGCGAGCAGTACTTC.

The chain combines TRBV7-3 with TRBJ2-2; 9 positions match TRBD1. J was trimmed by 4 bases and V by 5 bases; bases with no gene match: 2. Looked up from germline, CDR1 is SGHTA and CDR2 is FQGTGA. The CDR3 totals 14 residues. CDR3 bases: TGTGCCAGCAGCACGGGACAGGGCACCGGGGAGCTGTTTTTT. Translation: CASSTGQGTGELFF.

This clone was observed a few times. V and J are TRBV6-5 and TRBJ2-7, with 9 bases fitting TRBD1. The J segment lost 5 bases and the V segment lost 6 bases, leaving 11 bases of the junction unmatched. Germline V gene lookup returns CDR1 MNHEY and CDR2 SVGAGI. The CDR3 has 15 amino acids. The CDR3 region is CASRSGGTGSDEQYF. The CDR3 region has the DNA TGTGCCAGCAGGAGTGGAGGGACAGGGTCTGACGAGCAGTACTTC.

J is TRBJ1-5 and V is TRBV19, with a tentative D call TRBD1 (5 bases). CDR1 is LNHDA and CDR2 is SQIVND in the germline V gene (reference sequence). The V and J ends lost 10 bases and 4 bases respectively, with 17 bases between them. CDR3 length equals 14 residues. CDR3 bases: TGTGCCACCCAGCCAGACAGTCTTAATCAGCCCCAGCATTTT. Translating it yields CATQPDSLNQPQHF.

The rearrangement links TRBV4-2 to TRBJ2-3; weak D call: TRBD2 (5 bases). Deletions cut 3 bases from V and 4 bases from J, with 11 bases between. The CDR3 runs 14 residues. In germline, CDR1 is LGHNA, CDR2 YNFKEQ. The CDR3 DNA follows: TGTGCCAGCAGCCAGGGAGACTTTCCAGATACGCAGTATTTT. The encoded protein is CASSQGDFPDTQYF.

Only one count was recorded for this clone. V and J are TRBV7-9 and TRBJ1-4, with a weak D call TRBD1 (6 bases). This CDR3 spans 15 amino acids. Trimming took 5 bases from V and 4 from J, leaving 14 bases between them. Germline CDR1 and CDR2: SEHNR and FQNEAQ (reference sequence). The chain's CDR3 is CASSTRQDGNEKLFF. The CDR3 DNA sequence: TGTGCCAGCAGCACCCGACAGGACGGTAATGAAAAACTGTTTTTT. Drawing the rest from reference TRBV7-9 and TRBJ1-4, the complete variable domain is DTGVSQNPRHKITKRGQNVTFRCDPISEHNRLYWYRQTLGQGPEFLTYFQNEAQLEKSRLLSDRFSAERPKGSFSTLEIQRTEQGDSAMYLCASSTRQDGNEKLFFGSGTQLSVL.